At least ten counts were recorded for the clone carrying this T cell receptor (beta chain). What it binds is not known. Regions amplified from RNA transcripts were the TCR beta CDR3 regions. First-round RT-PCR targeting the TCR CDR3 was performed with the HTBI primer set. Via MiXCR, TCRdb re-called the multiplex PCR reads, giving one row per CDR3 protein. In the table there are about 560,000 distinct CDR3 sequences, about a sixth of which are singletons. The germline gives CDR1 SEHNR, CDR2 FQNEAQ (reference sequence). V lost 5 bases to trimming and J lost 5 bases; unmatched junction nucleotides: 7. The CDR3 is made up of 14 amino acids. These data originate in a study of T cells in Graves' hyperthyroidism and ophthalmopathy. Study as a whole: Initial diagnosis, before any treatment, was when peripheral blood was collected. Study-level findings and limits: From stable hyperthyroidism, ophthalmopathy was set apart by a 13 V-J model. The model's output predicted ophthalmopathy at a median of around 6.9 months prior to onset.

Thyroid ultrasound, orbital computed tomography, clinical symptoms, and serum thyroxine and TRAb underpinned diagnoses. Sequencing was carried out using blood. The V and J genes are TRBV7-9 and TRBJ2-7; 9 nucleotides align to TRBD2. This TCR was recovered from a woman in her twenties or thirties with Graves' hyperthyroidism. The CDR3 reads CASSRGTSLNEQYF. CDR3 nucleotides: TGTGCCAGCAGCCGGGGGACTAGCCTCAACGAGCAGTACTTC. The full variable domain, rest sourced from reference TRBV7-9 and TRBJ2-7, is DTGVSQNPRHKITKRGQNVTFRCDPISEHNRLYWYRQTLGQGPEFLTYFQNEAQLEKSRLLSDRFSAERPKGSFSTLEIQRTEQGDSAMYLCASSRGTSLNEQYFGPGTRLTVT.